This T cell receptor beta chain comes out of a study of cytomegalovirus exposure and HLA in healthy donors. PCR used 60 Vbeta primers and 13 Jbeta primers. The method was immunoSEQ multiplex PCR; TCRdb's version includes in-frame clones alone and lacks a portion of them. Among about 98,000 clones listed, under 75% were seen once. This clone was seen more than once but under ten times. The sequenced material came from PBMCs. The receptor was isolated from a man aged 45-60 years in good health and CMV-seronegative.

As DNA, the CDR3 is TGTGCCAGCAGCTCCGGCACGAGGGGGCTGGGTGAAGCTTTCTTT. Translation: CASSSGTRGLGEAFF. V usage is TRBV7-2 and J usage is TRBJ1-1, with 7 nucleotides matching TRBD1. Trimming cost V 4 bases and J 7 bases; bases outside gene matches: 12. This CDR3 spans 15 amino acids. Germline CDR1 reads SGHTA; CDR2 reads FQGNSA.